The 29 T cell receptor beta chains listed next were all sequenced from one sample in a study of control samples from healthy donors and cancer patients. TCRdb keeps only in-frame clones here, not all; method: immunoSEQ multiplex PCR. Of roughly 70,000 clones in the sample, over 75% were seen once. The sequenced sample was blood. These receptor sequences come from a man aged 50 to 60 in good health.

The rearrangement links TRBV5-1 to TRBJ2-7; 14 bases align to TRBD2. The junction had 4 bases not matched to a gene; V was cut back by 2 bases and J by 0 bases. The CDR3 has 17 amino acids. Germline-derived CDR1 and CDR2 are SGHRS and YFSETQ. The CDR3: CASSFGLAGGNSYEQYF. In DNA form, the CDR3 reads TGCGCCAGCAGCTTCGGACTAGCGGGAGGCAACTCCTACGAGCAGTACTTC.

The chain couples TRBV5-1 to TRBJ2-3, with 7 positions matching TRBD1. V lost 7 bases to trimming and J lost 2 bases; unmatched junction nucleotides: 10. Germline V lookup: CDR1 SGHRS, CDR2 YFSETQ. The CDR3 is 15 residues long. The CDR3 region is CASRVRTGFTDTQYF. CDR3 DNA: TGCGCCAGCCGAGTCAGGACAGGATTCACAGATACGCAGTATTTT.

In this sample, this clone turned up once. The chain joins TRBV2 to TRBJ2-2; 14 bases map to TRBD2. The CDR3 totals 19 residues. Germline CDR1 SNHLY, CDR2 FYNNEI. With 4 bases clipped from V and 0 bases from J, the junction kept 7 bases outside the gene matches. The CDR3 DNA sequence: TGTGCCAGCAGTGGGCCCGAGGGACTAGCGGGAGCGAACACCGGGGAGCTGTTTTTT. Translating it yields CASSGPEGLAGANTGELFF.

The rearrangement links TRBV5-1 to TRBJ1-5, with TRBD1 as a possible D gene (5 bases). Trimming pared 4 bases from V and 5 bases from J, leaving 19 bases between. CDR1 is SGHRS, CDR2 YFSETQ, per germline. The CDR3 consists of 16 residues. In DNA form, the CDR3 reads TGCGCCAGCAGCCTGGGCCCTACGGGGCCCGATCAGCCCCAGCATTTT. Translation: CASSLGPTGPDQPQHF.

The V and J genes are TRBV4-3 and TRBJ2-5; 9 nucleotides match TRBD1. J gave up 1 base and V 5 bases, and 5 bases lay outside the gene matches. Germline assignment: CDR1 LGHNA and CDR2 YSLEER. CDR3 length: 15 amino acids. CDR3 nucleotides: TGCGCCAGCAGCTACGGACAGGGGACCCAAGAGACCCAGTACTTC. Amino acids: CASSYGQGTQETQYF.

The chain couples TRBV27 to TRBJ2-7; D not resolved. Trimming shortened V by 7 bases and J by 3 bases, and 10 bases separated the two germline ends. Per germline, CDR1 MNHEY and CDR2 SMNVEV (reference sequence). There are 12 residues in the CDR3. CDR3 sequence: CASTGPDYEQYF. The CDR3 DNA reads TGTGCCAGCACGGGCCCAGACTACGAGCAGTACTTC.

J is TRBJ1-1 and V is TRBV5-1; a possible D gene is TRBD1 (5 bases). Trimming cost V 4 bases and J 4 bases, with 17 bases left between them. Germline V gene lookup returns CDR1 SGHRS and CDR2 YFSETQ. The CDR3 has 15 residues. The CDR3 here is CASSPGDRPGTEAFF. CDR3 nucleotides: TGCGCCAGCAGCCCTGGGGACCGGCCGGGCACTGAAGCTTTCTTT.

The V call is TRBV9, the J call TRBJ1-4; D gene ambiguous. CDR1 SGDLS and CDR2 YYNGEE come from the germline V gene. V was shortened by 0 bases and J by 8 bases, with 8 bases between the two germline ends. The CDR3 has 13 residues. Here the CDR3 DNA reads TGTGCCAGCAGCGTAGAGAGGGAGGAAAAACTGTTTTTT. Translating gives CASSVEREEKLFF.

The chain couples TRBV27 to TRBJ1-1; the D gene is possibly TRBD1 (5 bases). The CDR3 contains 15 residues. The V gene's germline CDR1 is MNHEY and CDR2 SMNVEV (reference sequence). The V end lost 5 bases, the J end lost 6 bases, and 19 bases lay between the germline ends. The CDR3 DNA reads TGTGCCAGCAGTGTTCAGTGGGGGAGTGGATCTGAAGCTTTCTTT. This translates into CASSVQWGSGSEAFF.

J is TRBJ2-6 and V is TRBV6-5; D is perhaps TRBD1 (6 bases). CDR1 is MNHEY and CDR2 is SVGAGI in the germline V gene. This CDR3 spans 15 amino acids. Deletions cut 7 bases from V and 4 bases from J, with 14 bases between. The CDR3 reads CASTLQGDGANVLTF. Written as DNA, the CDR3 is TGTGCCAGCACCCTACAGGGCGACGGGGCCAACGTCCTGACTTTC.

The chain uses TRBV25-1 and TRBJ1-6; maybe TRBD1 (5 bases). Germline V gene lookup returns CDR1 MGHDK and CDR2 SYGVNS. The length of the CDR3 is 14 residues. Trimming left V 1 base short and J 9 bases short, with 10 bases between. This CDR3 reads CASSEFGGSSPLHF. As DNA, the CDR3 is TGTGCCAGCAGTGAATTCGGGGGGAGTTCACCCCTCCACTTT.

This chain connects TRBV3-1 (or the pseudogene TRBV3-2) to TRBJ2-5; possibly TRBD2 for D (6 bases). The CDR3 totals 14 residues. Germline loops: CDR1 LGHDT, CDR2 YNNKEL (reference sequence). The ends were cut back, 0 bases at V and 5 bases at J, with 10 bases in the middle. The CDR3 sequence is CASSQDIGGETQYF. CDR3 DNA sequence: TGTGCCAGCAGCCAAGATATCGGAGGGGAGACCCAGTACTTC.

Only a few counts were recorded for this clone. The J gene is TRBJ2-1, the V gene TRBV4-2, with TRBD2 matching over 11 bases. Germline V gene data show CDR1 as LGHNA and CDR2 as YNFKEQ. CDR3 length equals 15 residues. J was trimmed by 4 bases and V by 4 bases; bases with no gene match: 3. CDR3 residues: CASSPRTSGYNEQFF. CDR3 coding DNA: TGTGCCAGCAGCCCCCGGACTAGCGGGTACAATGAGCAGTTCTTC.

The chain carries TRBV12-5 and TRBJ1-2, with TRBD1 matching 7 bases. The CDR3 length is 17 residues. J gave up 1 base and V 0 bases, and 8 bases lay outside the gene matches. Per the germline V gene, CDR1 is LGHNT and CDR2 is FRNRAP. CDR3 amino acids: CASGLVVRQGHNYGYTF. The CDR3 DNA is TGTGCTAGTGGTTTGGTAGTCCGACAGGGACATAACTATGGCTACACCTTC.

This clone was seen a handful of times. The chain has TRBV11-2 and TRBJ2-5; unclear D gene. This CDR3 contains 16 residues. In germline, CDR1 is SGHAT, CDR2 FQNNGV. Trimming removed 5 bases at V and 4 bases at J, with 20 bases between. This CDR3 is CASSPFPGPSGETQYF. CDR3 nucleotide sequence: TGTGCCAGCAGCCCATTCCCCGGCCCCTCGGGAGAGACCCAGTACTTC.

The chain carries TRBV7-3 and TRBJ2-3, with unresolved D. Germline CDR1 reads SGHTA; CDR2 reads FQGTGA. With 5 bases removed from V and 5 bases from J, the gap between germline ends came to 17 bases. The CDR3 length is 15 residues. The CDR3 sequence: CASSPDRLGKDTQYF. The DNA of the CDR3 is TGTGCCAGCAGCCCTGACCGTTTGGGGAAAGATACGCAGTATTTT. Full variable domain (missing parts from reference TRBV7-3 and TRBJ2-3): GAGVSQTPSNKVTEKGKYVELRCDPISGHTALYWYRQSLGQGPEFLIYFQGTGAADDSGLPNDRFFAVRPEGSVSTLKIQRTERGDSAVYLCASSPDRLGKDTQYFGPGTRLTVL.

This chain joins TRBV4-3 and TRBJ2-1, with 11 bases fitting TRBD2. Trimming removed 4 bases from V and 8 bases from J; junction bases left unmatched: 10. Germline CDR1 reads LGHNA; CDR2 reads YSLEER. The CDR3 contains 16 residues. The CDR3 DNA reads TGCGCCAGCAGCCTCAGACTAGCGGGATGGAGGGATGAGCAGTTCTTC. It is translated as CASSLRLAGWRDEQFF.

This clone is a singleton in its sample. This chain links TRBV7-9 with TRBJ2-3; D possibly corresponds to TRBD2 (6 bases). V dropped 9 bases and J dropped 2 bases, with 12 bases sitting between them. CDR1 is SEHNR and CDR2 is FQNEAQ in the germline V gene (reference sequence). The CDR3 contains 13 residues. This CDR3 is CASARGNTDTQYF. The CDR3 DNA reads TGTGCCAGTGCCCGGGGGAACACAGATACGCAGTATTTT.

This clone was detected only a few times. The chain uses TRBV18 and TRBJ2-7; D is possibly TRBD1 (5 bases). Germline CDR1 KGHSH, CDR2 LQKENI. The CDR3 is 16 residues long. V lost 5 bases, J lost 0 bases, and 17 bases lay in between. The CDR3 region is CASSSTALLTSYEQYF. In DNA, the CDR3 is TGTGCCAGCTCATCGACAGCGCTTCTTACCTCCTACGAGCAGTACTTC.

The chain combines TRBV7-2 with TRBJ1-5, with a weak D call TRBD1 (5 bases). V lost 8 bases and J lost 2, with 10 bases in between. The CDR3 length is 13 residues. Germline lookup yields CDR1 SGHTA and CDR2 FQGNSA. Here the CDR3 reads CASGLRGNQPQHF. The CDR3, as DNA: TGTGCCAGCGGCCTCAGGGGCAATCAGCCCCAGCATTTT.

This CDR3 is CASTPGQGRETQYF. The CDR3 nucleotides are TGCGCCAGCACCCCCGGACAGGGCCGGGAGACCCAGTACTTC. V gene TRBV5-1 combines with J gene TRBJ2-5; 8 bases match TRBD1. Losses at the gene ends were 6 bases for V and 5 bases for J; bases not matched to a gene: 9. This CDR3 region has 14 residues. Germline lookup yields CDR1 SGHRS and CDR2 YFSETQ.

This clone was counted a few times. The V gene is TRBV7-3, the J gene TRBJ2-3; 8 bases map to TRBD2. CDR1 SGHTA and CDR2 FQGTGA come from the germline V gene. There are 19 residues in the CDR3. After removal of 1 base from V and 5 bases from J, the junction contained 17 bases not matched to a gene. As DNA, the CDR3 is TGTGCCAGCAGCTTAAGGGCCGGTGGTACGGGAGGGCCGGGAGATACGCAGTATTTT. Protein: CASSLRAGGTGGPGDTQYF.

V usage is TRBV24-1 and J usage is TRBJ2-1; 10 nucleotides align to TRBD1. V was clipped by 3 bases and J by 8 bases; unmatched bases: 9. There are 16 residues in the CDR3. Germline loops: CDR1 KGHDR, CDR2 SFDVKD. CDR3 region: CATSDNDRGRVDEQFF. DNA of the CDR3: TGTGCCACCAGTGATAATGACAGGGGGCGCGTTGATGAGCAGTTCTTC.

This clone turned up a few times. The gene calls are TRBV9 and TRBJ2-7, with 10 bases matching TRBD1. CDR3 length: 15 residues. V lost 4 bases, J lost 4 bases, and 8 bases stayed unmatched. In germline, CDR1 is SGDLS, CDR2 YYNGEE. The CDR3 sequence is CASSPRTGGVYEQYF. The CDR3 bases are TGTGCCAGCAGCCCGAGGACAGGGGGGGTGTACGAGCAGTACTTC.

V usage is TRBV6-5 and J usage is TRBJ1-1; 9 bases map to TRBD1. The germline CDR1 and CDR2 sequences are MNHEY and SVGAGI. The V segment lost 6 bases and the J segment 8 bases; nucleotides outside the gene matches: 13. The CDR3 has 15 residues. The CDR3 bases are TGTGCCAGCAGGCGCGCCACAGGGGGCGGATCCGAAGCTTTCTTT. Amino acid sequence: CASRRATGGGSEAFF.

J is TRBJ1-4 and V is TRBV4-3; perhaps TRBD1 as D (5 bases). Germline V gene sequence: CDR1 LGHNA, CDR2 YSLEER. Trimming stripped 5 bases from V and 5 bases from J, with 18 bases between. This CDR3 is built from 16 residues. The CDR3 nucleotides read TGCGCCAGCAGCGAAACGGTGGGGGATCGGAATGAAAAACTGTTTTTT. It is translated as CASSETVGDRNEKLFF.

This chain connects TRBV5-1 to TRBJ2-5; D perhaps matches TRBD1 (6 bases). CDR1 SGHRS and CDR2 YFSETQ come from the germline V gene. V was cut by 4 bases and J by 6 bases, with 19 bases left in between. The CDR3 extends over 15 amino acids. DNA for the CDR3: TGCGCCAGCAGCACGGACAGCCCGACGGGGAAGACCCAGTACTTC. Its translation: CASSTDSPTGKTQYF.

This chain's CDR3 is CATSDFTGDTQYF. The DNA for the CDR3 is TGTGCCACCAGTGACTTTACCGGGGATACGCAGTATTTT. V gene TRBV24-1 combines with J gene TRBJ2-3; D not certain. The CDR3 covers 13 residues. Looked up from germline, CDR1 is KGHDR and CDR2 is SFDVKD. The ends were cut back, 4 bases at V and 6 bases at J, with 10 bases in the middle.

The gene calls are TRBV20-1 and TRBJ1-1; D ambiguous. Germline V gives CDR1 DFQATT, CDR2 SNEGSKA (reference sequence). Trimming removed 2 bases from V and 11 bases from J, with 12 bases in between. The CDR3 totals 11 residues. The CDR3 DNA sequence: TGCAGTGCTAGAAACATGATCCGGGCTTTCTTT. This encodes CSARNMIRAFF.